Listed below are T cell receptor beta chains from one sample, sequenced in a study of blood T cell repertoires in COVID-19. Measured with immunoSEQ multiplex PCR; TCRdb has only the in-frame clones, and not every one. This repertoire shows roughly 480,000 clones, nearly 90% found once; its top ten account for about 1%. Source material: peripheral blood. These receptors came from a man between 18 and 29 years old with COVID-19, enrolled during active disease. The CDR3 runs from the conserved cysteine through the conserved F or W. The D gene is left open where the match is weak. Not all rows give a size; the values are once, few, many and, for expanded clones, a class.

NA	TRBJ1-6	NA	TRBV12-5	CASGYPEVSPLHF	TGTGCTAGTGGCTACCCGGAGGTTTCACCCCTCCACTTT
NA	TRBJ2-3	NA	TRBV5-8	CASSLGSLATDTQYF	TGTGCCAGCAGCTTGGGGTCCCTAGCTACAGATACGCAGTATTTT
NA	TRBJ1-6	few	TRBV3-1/TRBV3-2	CASSQDPYNSPLHF	TGTGCCAGCAGCCAAGACCCGTATAATTCACCCCTCCACTTT
NA	TRBJ2-2	NA	TRBV3-1/TRBV3-2	CASSQARTNTGELFF	TGTGCCAGCAGCCAAGCGCGGACGAACACCGGGGAGCTGTTTTTT
TRBD1	TRBJ1-1	NA	TRBV7-9	CASSFWTGNTEAFF	TGTGCCAGCAGCTTTTGGACAGGGAACACTGAAGCTTTCTTT
NA	TRBJ1-1	few	TRBV9	CASSVGQDTEAFF	TGTGCCAGCAGCGTAGGACAGGACACTGAAGCTTTCTTT
NA	TRBJ1-5	NA	TRBV2	CASSGLRKVGNQPQHF	TGTGCCAGCAGTGGGCTCAGGAAGGTGGGCAATCAGCCCCAGCATTTT
NA	TRBJ2-1	NA	TRBV18	CASSGTQDNEQFF	TGTGCCAGCTCAGGGACACAGGACAATGAGCAGTTCTTC
TRBD1	TRBJ1-1	once	TRBV30	CAWSRDRGTKAFF	TGTGCCTGGAGTCGGGACAGAGGAACAAAGGCTTTCTTT
TRBD1	TRBJ2-7	NA	TRBV19	CASSFGQGDYEQYF	TGTGCCAGTAGTTTTGGACAGGGGGACTACGAGCAGTACTTC
TRBD1	TRBJ2-7	NA	TRBV3-1/TRBV3-2	CASSQVTGPYEQYF	TGTGCCAGCAGCCAAGTGACAGGGCCTTATGAGCAGTACTTC
TRBD2	TRBJ2-3	NA	TRBV2	CASNLLAGTDTQYF	TGTGCCAGCAACTTACTAGCGGGCACAGATACGCAGTATTTT
NA	TRBJ2-1	NA	TRBV3-1/TRBV3-2	CASSQVPRPRNEQFF	TGTGCCAGCAGCCAAGTTCCTAGGCCAAGGAATGAGCAGTTCTTC
NA	TRBJ1-5	NA	TRBV28	CASSLSFQPQHF	TGTGCCAGCAGTTTATCTTTCCAGCCCCAGCATTTT
TRBD1	TRBJ2-7	NA	TRBV4-2	CASSQGSRDSWPYEQYF	TGTGCCAGCAGCCAAGGGAGTCGGGACAGTTGGCCCTACGAGCAGTACTTC
TRBD1	TRBJ2-2	NA	TRBV14	CASSHQGANTGELFF	TGTGCCAGCAGCCACCAGGGGGCGAACACCGGGGAGCTGTTTTTT
NA	TRBJ2-7	NA	TRBV4-1	CASSQGFGVEQYF	TGCGCCAGCAGCCAAGGTTTCGGGGTCGAGCAGTACTTC
NA	TRBJ2-7	NA	TRBV4-1	CASSQGTGEQYF	TGCGCCAGCAGCCAAGGAACAGGCGAGCAGTACTTC
TRBD1	TRBJ2-5	NA	TRBV7-9	CASSPGQGFSQETQYF	TGTGCCAGCAGCCCCGGACAGGGTTTTAGCCAAGAGACCCAGTACTTC
TRBD1	TRBJ1-2	NA	TRBV27	CASGWTGLYGYTF	TGTGCCAGCGGATGGACAGGGCTCTATGGCTACACCTTC
TRBD2	TRBJ2-3	NA	TRBV7-9	CASSPRLGTRRNTDTQYF	TGTGCCAGCAGCCCCAGACTAGGGACTAGGCGGAACACAGATACGCAGTATTTT
TRBD1	TRBJ1-2	once	TRBV2	CASSGDRGYGYTF	TGTGCCAGCAGTGGAGACAGGGGCTATGGCTACACCTTC
NA	TRBJ1-5	NA	TRBV11-2	CASSSPGENQPQHF	TGTGCCAGCAGCTCCCCAGGGGAAAATCAGCCCCAGCATTTT
NA	TRBJ1-5	NA	TRBV6-5	CASHSGFSNQPQHF	TGTGCCAGCCACAGCGGGTTTAGCAATCAGCCCCAGCATTTT
NA	TRBJ2-5	NA	TRBV10-2	CATLKSGQETQYF	TGCGCCACCCTAAAATCGGGGCAAGAGACCCAGTACTTC
NA	TRBJ2-7	NA	TRBV15	CATSGSDRFYEQYF	TGTGCCACCAGCGGATCGGACAGATTTTACGAGCAGTACTTC
TRBD2	TRBJ2-1	NA	TRBV19	CASGIAGSSYNEQFF	TGTGCCAGTGGAATAGCGGGTAGCTCCTACAATGAGCAGTTCTTC
NA	TRBJ1-2	NA	TRBV12-3/TRBV12-4	CASTLGVLGGYTF	TGTGCCAGCACGCTAGGGGTTTTGGGAGGCTACACCTTC
NA	TRBJ2-3	NA	TRBV7-3	CASSASVTDTQYF	TGTGCCAGCAGTGCTAGCGTCACAGATACGCAGTATTTT
TRBD1	TRBJ1-2	few	TRBV5-1	CASRIDRAKGGYTF	TGCGCCAGCAGGATAGACAGGGCCAAGGGTGGCTACACCTTC
NA	TRBJ1-2	NA	TRBV7-2	CASSFSDSYYGYTF	TGTGCCAGCAGCTTTTCAGACTCTTACTATGGCTACACCTTC
NA	TRBJ2-2	NA	TRBV4-2	CASSQEGQSSGELFF	TGTGCCAGCAGCCAAGAAGGACAGAGTTCGGGGGAGCTGTTTTTT
NA	TRBJ2-7	few	TRBV25-1	CASTPTPFYEQYF	TGTGCCAGCACTCCGACTCCTTTCTACGAGCAGTACTTC
TRBD1	TRBJ1-6	NA	TRBV7-2	CASSLLGQGSSPLHF	TGTGCCAGCAGCTTACTTGGACAGGGTTCTTCACCCCTCCACTTT
TRBD2	TRBJ2-7	NA	TRBV9	CASSVLAGGPVYEQYF	TGTGCCAGCAGCGTATTAGCGGGAGGGCCTGTCTACGAGCAGTACTTC
NA	TRBJ1-2	NA	TRBV3-1/TRBV3-2	CASSQGLPGSGYTF	TGTGCCAGCAGCCAAGGGTTGCCAGGCTCCGGCTACACCTTC
NA	TRBJ2-2	NA	TRBV7-9	CASSLLSLTGGELFF	TGTGCCAGCAGCCTTCTTTCTTTAACGGGCGGGGAGCTGTTTTTT
TRBD2	TRBJ2-1	NA	TRBV7-2	CASSWDYPSEQFF	TGTGCCAGCAGCTGGGACTACCCAAGTGAGCAGTTCTTC
NA	TRBJ2-2	NA	TRBV9	CASKGANTGELFF	TGTGCCAGCAAAGGGGCTAACACCGGGGAGCTGTTTTTT